Below, 8 T cell receptor beta chains from the same sample are listed, as sequenced in a study of beta chain features in type 1 diabetes. cDNA synthesis used the whole RNA isolate, giving expressed TCRB sequences. TCRdb's copy holds only in-frame clones and misses some; the assay was immunoSEQ multiplex PCR. There are roughly 250,000 clones in the sample; more than 65% occur only once, and around 0.05% lies in the top ten. The specimen sequenced was naive CD4+ T cells from blood. The receptors originated from a man under 40 in good health.

The chain employs TRBV27 and TRBJ2-7; D is perhaps TRBD2 (6 bases). CDR1 MNHEY and CDR2 SMNVEV come from the germline V gene (reference sequence). The CDR3 is 14 residues long. The V end was cut by 6 bases, the J end by 3 bases, with 15 bases between. The CDR3 region is CASSASATFYEQYF. Here the CDR3 DNA reads TGTGCCAGCAGCGCTAGCGCCACCTTCTACGAGCAGTACTTC.

CDR3 sequence (DNA): TGTGCCAGCATCAGCAGCGGTACCTACGAGCAGTACTTC. It specifies CASISSGTYEQYF. The J gene is TRBJ2-7, the V gene TRBV28, with a possible D match to TRBD2 (5 bases). V was pared by 7 bases and J by 2 bases, with 12 bases between. The CDR3 totals 13 residues. Per the germline V gene, CDR1 is MDHEN and CDR2 is SYDVKM. Drawing the rest from reference TRBV28 and TRBJ2-7, the complete variable domain is DVKVTQSSRYLVKRTGEKVFLECVQDMDHENMFWYRQDPGLGLRLIYFSYDVKMKEKGDIPEGYSVSREKKERFSLILESASTNQTSMYLCASISSGTYEQYFGPGTRLTVT.

The CDR3 loop reads CSVTGLSTDTQYF. The CDR3 nucleotides are TGCAGCGTCACGGGACTTAGCACAGATACGCAGTATTTT. This sequence joins TRBV29-1 and TRBJ2-3, with D perhaps TRBD2 (6 bases). The CDR3 is 13 amino acids. The germline V gene encodes CDR1 SQVTM and CDR2 ANQGSEA. The V end lost 6 bases, the J end lost 0 bases, and 10 bases lay between the germline ends.

The chain has TRBV7-9 and TRBJ2-1, with 8 bases identical to TRBD1. Looked up from germline, CDR1 is SEHNR and CDR2 is FQNEAQ (reference sequence). The CDR3 has 16 amino acids. V was clipped by 2 bases and J by 7 bases; unmatched bases: 10. CDR3 amino acids: CASSLSQGAWANEQFF. The CDR3 region has the DNA TGTGCCAGCAGCTTAAGTCAGGGGGCCTGGGCTAATGAGCAGTTCTTC.

To note about this clone: Other DNA sequences from this sample encode an identical CDR3 as well. The chain uses TRBV9 and TRBJ2-6, with D unresolved. Trimming stripped 0 bases from V and 0 bases from J, with 4 bases between. The CDR3 contains 15 residues. Germline-derived CDR1 and CDR2 are SGDLS and YYNGEE. The CDR3 sequence is CASSVGHSGANVLTF. The DNA for the CDR3 is TGTGCCAGCAGCGTAGGGCACTCTGGGGCCAACGTCCTGACTTTC.

The chain carries TRBV7-2 and TRBJ2-1; D is ambiguous. Trimming cost V 5 bases and J 12 bases, with 11 bases left between them. The CDR3 runs to 11 residues. Germline V gene data show CDR1 as SGHTA and CDR2 as FQGNSA. The CDR3, as DNA: TGTGCCAGCAGCCCGCAGGCGTGGCAGTTCTTC. Its translation is CASSPQAWQFF.

The gene calls are TRBV30 and TRBJ2-7; TRBD2 aligns across 7 bases. J lost 5 bases, V lost 1 base, and 17 bases had no gene match. From germline, CDR1 is GTSNPN and CDR2 SVGIG (reference sequence). CDR3 length: 17 residues. The CDR3 spells CAWSDSLFYGAGDEQYF. CDR3 nucleotide sequence: TGTGCCTGGAGTGACTCCCTCTTTTATGGGGCGGGGGACGAGCAGTACTTC.

The chain recombines TRBV30 with TRBJ2-1, with 11 bases identical to TRBD2. This CDR3 has 15 amino acids. The V and J ends lost 3 bases and 5 bases, in that order; junction bases with no gene match: 6. CDR1 is GTSNPN and CDR2 is SVGIG in the germline V gene (reference sequence). CDR3: CAWRDRLAGHNEQFF. Here the CDR3 DNA reads TGTGCCTGGAGGGATCGACTAGCGGGACACAATGAGCAGTTCTTC.